The text below deals with one T cell receptor beta chain. Repertoires were generated with immunoSEQ multiplex PCR, while TCRdb's copy carries only in-frame clones and drops some. The sample includes under 450,000 clones, about 90% seen only once; the top ten take about 3%. This CDR3 is 13 amino acids long. The germline V gene encodes CDR1 KGHSH and CDR2 LQKENI. V gave up 5 bases and J gave up 8 bases, with 15 bases separating them. The data are from a study of blood T cell repertoires in COVID-19. Two negative PCRs, clearance, or symptom resolution had been documented for recovered Cohort 3 donors. The TCR was taken from a woman under 40 who had recovered from COVID-19. Specimen: PBMCs or T cells enriched from blood (not recorded which). The V call is TRBV18, the J call TRBJ1-2; D uncertain. This CDR3 is CASSINEIEGYTF. CDR3 coding DNA: TGTGCCAGCTCAATTAACGAGATTGAGGGCTACACCTTC.